Sequencing of this TCR beta chain was carried out in a study of T-cell memory formation after mild COVID-19 (dated by TCRdb to the early 2020s). The study in broad terms: Most TCR sequence clusters were specific to one of the two donors. In a couple of donors, T-cell clones that expanded and contracted after mild COVID-19 were tracked by sequencing TCRalpha and TCRbeta repertoires over time. The cohort comprised two young, previously healthy adult volunteers, one female and one male.

The germline V gene supplies CDR1 MNHEY and CDR2 SVGEGT. V is pruned by 8 bases and J by 10 bases, leaving 3 bases of the junction without a gene match. Taken from cysteine to phenylalanine, the CDR3 has 11 residues. The read is trimmed to its CDR3 DNA, 33 bases read in frame from base 1. In regard to this clonotype: Its binding antigen is unknown. No per-base quality is available; no much larger clone lies one base away.

Broader findings and caveats from the paper: From day 15 to 85, contracting clones showed balanced CD4/CD8 phenotypes, whereas a second wave of clones that expanded from day 15 to 37 leaned towards CD4+. Only two mild cases were covered by the study, and larger cohorts that include severe cases with pre-infection samples were considered necessary. Contracting CD4+ clones appeared mostly in the CM and EM memory subsets, whereas CD8+ clones were enriched in EMRA. SARS-CoV-2 specificity of the second-wave clones peaking on day 37 was not confirmed. Some responding clones were detected in pre-infection memory, suggesting pre-existing cross-reactive memory T cells joined the SARS-CoV-2 response.

Ficoll-Paque density gradient centrifugation was the method used to isolate PBMCs. The reads were generated on an Illumina NovaSeq 6000. Using 5'RACE with constant-segment primers, TCRalpha and TCRbeta cDNA libraries were constructed, with sample barcodes and unique molecular identifiers added in the process. RNA was extracted from every sample with Trizol reagent. Amplification of the libraries took two PCR steps, and the second step added a second sample barcode plus Illumina TruSeq adapters. Sequencing of libraries was performed on an Illumina NovaSeq with 2 x 150 bp paired-end reads. In the paper's pipeline: Reads were demultiplexed and collapsed into UMI-guided consensus sequences with migec v1.2.7. Using mixcr v2.1.11, the UMI consensuses were aligned to TRA and TRB V and J templates and assembled into clonotypes. Expanded or contracted clonotypes were those called significant by both edgeR and NoisET, with noise models trained on biological replicates. For edgeR calls, the thresholds were a false discovery rate-adjusted p below 0.01 and a log2 fold-change of 1. As an exploratory analysis of dynamics, PCA with hierarchical clustering was applied to max-normalized trajectories of the 1000 most abundant clonotypes. Separately sequenced CD4+ and CD8+ repertoires were used to assign a CD4 or CD8 phenotype to each responding clone. TCRdb trimmed the raw reads at Q25, called clones with MiXCR and kept productive beta chains. For every CDR3 protein sequence, its rows merge into one entry that carries the most common genes and DNA. For this entry, the V and J calls and clone size follow TCRdb and not the study's own pipeline. Recorded for this sample are 98,000 or so distinct CDR3 sequences; 15% to 20% of them occurred a single time. Of the sample, around 5.1% is held by the ten largest clones.

The sample comprised PBMCs or a T cell subset sorted from them (not recorded which). The chain links TRBV6-2 or TRBV6-3 with TRBJ1-4; TRBD1 aligns with 8 central bases. The receptor comes from a man between 18 and 29 years old who had mild COVID-19 (a few samples of this study predate the infection). The sample titles of this study are shuffled in the database, so cell type and time point are left out; the donor was told from shared clones. The CDR3 is CASGQGGKLFF. The DNA is TGTGCCAGCGGACAGGGAGGAAAACTGTTTTTT.